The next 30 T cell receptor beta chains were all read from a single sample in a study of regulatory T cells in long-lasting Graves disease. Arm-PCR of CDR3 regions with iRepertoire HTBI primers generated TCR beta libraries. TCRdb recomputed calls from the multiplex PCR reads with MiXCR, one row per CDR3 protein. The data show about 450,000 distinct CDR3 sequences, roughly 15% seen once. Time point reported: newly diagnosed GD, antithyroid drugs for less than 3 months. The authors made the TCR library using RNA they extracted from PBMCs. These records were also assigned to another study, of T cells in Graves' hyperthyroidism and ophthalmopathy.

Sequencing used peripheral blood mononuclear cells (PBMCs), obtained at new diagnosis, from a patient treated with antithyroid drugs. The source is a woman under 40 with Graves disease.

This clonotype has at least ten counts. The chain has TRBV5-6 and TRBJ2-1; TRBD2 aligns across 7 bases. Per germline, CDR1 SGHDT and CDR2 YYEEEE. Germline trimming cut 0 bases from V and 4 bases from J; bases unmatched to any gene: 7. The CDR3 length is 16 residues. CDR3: CASSLESGGWYNEQFF. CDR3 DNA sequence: TGTGCCAGCAGCTTGGAATCGGGAGGATGGTACAATGAGCAGTTCTTC. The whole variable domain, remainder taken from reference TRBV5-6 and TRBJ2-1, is DAGVTQSPTHLIKTRGQQVTLRCSPKSGHDTVSWYQQALGQGPQFIFQYYEEEERQRGNFPDRFSGHQFPNYSSELNVNALLLGDSALYLCASSLESGGWYNEQFFGPGTRLTVL.

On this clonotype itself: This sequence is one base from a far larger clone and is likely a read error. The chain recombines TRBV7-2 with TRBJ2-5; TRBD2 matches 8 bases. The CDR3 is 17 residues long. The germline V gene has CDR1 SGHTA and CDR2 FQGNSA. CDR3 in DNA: TGTGCCAGCAGCTCTCACGCGACTAGCGTGATCCCCTACGAGCAGCACTTC. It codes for CASSSHATSVIPYEQHF. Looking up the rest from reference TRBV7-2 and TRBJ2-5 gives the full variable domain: GAGVSQSPSNKVTEKGKDVELRCDPISGHTALYWYRQSLGQGLEFLIYFQGNSAPDKSGLPSDRFSAERTGGSVSTLTIQRTQQEDSAVYLCASSSHATSVIPYEQHFGPGTRLLVL.

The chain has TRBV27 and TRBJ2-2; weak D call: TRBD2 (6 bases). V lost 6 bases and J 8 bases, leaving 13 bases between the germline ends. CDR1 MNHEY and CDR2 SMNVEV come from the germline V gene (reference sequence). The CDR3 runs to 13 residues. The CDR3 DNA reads TGTGCCAGCAGCGGGAGCCGGGGGGGGGAGCTGTTTTTT. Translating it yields CASSGSRGGELFF.

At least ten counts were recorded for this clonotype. The CDR3 DNA follows: TGTGCCAGCACCCCCCAGGGACTAGCGGGCACAGATACGCAGTATTTT. This gives the protein CASTPQGLAGTDTQYF. The rearrangement joins TRBV7-8 to TRBJ2-3; 11 bases agree with TRBD2. The CDR3 spans 16 residues. Trimming at V came to 7 bases and at J to 1 base, leaving 7 bases not matched to a gene. CDR1 is SGHVS, CDR2 FQNEAQ, per germline.

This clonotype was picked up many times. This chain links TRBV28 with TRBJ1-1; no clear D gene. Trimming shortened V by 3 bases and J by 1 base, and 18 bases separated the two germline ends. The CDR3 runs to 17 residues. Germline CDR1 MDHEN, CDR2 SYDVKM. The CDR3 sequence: CASSFLAGRGENTEAFF. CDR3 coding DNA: TGTGCCAGCAGTTTTCTGGCAGGCCGGGGAGAGAACACTGAAGCTTTCTTT.

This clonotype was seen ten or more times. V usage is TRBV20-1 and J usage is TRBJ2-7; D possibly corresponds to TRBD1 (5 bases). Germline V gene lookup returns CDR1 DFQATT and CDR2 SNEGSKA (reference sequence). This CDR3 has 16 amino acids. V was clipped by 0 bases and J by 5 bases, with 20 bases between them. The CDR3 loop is CSARDLLQVYLDEQYF. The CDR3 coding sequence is TGCAGTGCTAGAGACCTTTTACAGGTGTACCTGGACGAGCAGTACTTC.

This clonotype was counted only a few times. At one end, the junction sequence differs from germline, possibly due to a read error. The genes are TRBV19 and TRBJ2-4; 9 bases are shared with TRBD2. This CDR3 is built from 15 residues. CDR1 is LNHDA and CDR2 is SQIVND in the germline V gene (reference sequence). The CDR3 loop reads CAGSPIVAGEYIQYF. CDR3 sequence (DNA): TGTGCCGGTAGTCCTATAGTAGCGGGAGAGTACATTCAGTACTTC.

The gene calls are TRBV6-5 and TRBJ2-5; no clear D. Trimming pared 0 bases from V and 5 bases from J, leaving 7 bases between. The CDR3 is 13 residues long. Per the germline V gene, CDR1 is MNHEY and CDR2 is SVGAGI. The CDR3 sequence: CASSYSMWETQYF. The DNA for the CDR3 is TGTGCCAGCAGTTACTCGATGTGGGAGACCCAGTACTTC.

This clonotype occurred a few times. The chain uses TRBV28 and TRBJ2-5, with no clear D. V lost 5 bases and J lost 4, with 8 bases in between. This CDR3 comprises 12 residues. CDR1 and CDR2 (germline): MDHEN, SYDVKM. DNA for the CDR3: TGTGCCAGCAGTCAGTATGGAGAGACCCAGTACTTC. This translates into CASSQYGETQYF. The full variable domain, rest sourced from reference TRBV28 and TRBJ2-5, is DVKVTQSSRYLVKRTGEKVFLECVQDMDHENMFWYRQDPGLGLRLIYFSYDVKMKEKGDIPEGYSVSREKKERFSLILESASTNQTSMYLCASSQYGETQYFGPGTRLLVL.

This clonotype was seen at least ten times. The CDR3 region has the DNA TGTGCCAGCAGCCTTGGGACAGGCGGCGAGCAGTACTTC. Translating it yields CASSLGTGGEQYF. The chain couples TRBV11-1 to TRBJ2-7; 8 bases agree with TRBD1. This CDR3 is 13 amino acids long. J gave up 6 bases and V 5 bases, and 6 bases lay outside the gene matches. Germline CDR1 SGHAT, CDR2 FQDESV (reference sequence).

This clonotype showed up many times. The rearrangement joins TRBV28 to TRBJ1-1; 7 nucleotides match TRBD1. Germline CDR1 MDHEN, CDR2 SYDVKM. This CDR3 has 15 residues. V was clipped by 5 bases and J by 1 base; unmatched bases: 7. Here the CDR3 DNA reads TGTGCCAGCAGTCCGGCAGGGGGGGAGAACACTGAAGCTTTCTTT. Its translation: CASSPAGGENTEAFF.

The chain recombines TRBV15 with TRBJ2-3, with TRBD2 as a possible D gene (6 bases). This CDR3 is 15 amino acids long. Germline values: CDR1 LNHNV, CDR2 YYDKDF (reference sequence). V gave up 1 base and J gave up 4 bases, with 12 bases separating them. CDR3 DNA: TGTGCCACCAGCAGAGGGCGGGGCGCACCAGATACGCAGTATTTT. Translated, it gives CATSRGRGAPDTQYF.

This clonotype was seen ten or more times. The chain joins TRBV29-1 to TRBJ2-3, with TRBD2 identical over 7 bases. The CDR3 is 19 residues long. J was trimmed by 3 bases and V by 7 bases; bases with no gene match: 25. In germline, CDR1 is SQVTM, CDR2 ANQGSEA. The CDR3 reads CSGRGGPFLIGKGTDTQYF. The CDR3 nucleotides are TGCAGCGGCCGCGGGGGACCTTTTCTTATTGGTAAAGGGACAGATACGCAGTATTTT.

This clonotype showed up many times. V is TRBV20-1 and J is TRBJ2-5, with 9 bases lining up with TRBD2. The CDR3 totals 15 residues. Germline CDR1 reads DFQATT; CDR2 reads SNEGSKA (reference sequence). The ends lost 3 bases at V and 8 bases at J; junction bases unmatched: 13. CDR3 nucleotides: TGCAGTGCTAGCCCTCCGGGACTAGCTAGTACCACCCAGTACTTC. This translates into CSASPPGLASTTQYF.

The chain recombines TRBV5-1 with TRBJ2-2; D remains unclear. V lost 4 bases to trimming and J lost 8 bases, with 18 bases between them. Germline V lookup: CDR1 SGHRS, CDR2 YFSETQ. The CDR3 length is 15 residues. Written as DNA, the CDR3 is TGCGCCAGCAGCGTTGATACGATAGGGATTGGGGAGCTGTTTTTT. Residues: CASSVDTIGIGELFF.

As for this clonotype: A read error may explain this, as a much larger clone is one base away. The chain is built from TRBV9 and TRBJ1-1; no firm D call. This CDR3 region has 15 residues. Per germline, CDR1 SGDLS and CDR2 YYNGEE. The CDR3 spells CASSVDPDMNTEASF. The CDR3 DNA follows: TGTGCCAGCAGCGTAGACCCCGATATGAACACTGAAGCTTCCTTT.

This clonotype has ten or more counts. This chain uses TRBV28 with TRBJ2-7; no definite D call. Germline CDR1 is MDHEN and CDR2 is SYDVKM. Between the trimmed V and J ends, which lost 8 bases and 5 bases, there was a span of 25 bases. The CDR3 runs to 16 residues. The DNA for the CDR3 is TGTGCCAGCTACGGGCCGGCCCCCGGGTTTAGGCACGAGCAGTACTTC. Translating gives CASYGPAPGFRHEQYF.

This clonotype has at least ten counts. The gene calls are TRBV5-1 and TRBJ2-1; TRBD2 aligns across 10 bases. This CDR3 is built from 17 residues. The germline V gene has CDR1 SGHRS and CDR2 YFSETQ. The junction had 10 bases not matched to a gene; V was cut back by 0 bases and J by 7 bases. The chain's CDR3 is CASSLVPGLAKLNEQFF. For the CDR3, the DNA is TGCGCCAGCAGCTTGGTGCCGGGACTAGCGAAACTAAATGAGCAGTTCTTC.

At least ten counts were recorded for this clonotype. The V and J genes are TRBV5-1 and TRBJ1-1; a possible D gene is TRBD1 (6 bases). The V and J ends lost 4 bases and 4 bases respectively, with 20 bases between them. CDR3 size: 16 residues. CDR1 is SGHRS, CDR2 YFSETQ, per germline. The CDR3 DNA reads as TGCGCCAGCAGCCCCCCCGGGACACAGGGTGGCACTGAAGCTTTCTTT. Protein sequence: CASSPPGTQGGTEAFF.

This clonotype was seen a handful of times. The CDR3 DNA reads as TGTGCCAGCAGCTTGACAGTTAACACCGGGGAGCTGTTTTTT. This gives the protein CASSLTVNTGELFF. The chain links TRBV7-9 to TRBJ2-2, with D perhaps matching TRBD1 (5 bases). CDR3 length equals 14 residues. Germline V gives CDR1 SEHNR, CDR2 FQNEAQ (reference sequence). V gave up 3 bases and J gave up 2 bases, with 7 bases separating them. Full variable domain (remainder filled in from reference TRBV7-9 and TRBJ2-2): DTGVSQNPRHKITKRGQNVTFRCDPISEHNRLYWYRQTLGQGPEFLTYFQNEAQLEKSRLLSDRFSAERPKGSFSTLEIQRTEQGDSAMYLCASSLTVNTGELFFGEGSRLTVL.

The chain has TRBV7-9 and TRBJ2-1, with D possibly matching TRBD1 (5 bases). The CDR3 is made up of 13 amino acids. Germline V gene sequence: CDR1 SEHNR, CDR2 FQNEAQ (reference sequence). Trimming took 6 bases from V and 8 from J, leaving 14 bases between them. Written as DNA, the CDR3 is TGTGCCAGCAGAACAACAGGTGTCGATGAGCAGTTCTTC. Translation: CASRTTGVDEQFF.

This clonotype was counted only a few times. The chain's CDR3 is CASSLDGAWETQYF. The CDR3, as DNA: TGCGCCAGCAGCTTGGATGGGGCATGGGAGACCCAGTACTTC. This rearrangement joins TRBV5-1 to TRBJ2-5, with D maybe TRBD1 (5 bases). This CDR3 contains 14 residues. V was shortened by 0 bases and J by 5 bases, with 11 bases between the two germline ends. Germline V CDR1 and CDR2: SGHRS, YFSETQ.

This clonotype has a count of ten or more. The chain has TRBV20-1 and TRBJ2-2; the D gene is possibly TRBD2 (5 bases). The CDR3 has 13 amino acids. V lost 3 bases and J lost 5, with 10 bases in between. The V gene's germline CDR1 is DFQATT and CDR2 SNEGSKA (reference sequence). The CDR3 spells CSASGIATGELFF. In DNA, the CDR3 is TGCAGTGCTAGCGGGATTGCGACCGGGGAGCTGTTTTTT.

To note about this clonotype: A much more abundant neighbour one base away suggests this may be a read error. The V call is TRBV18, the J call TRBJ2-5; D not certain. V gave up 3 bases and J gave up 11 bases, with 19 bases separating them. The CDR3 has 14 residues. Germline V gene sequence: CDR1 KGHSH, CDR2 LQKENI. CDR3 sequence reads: CASSPSPRDNEQYF. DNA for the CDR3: TGTGCCAGCTCACCGTCACCTAGGGATAATGAGCAGTACTTC.

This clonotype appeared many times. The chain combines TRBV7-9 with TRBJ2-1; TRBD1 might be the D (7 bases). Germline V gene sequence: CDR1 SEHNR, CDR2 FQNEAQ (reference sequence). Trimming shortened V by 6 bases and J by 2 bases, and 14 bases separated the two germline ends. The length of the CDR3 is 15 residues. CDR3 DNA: TGTGCCAGCAGGTTGCGGGACAGAACCTACAATGAGCAGTTCTTC. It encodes CASRLRDRTYNEQFF.

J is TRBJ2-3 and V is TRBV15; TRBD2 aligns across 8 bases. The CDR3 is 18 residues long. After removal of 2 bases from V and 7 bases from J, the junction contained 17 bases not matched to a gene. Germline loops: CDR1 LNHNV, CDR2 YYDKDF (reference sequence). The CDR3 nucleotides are TGTGCCACCAGCAGATATCCCCGCGGTCGGGAGGGCCAATATACGCAGTATTTT. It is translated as CATSRYPRGREGQYTQYF.

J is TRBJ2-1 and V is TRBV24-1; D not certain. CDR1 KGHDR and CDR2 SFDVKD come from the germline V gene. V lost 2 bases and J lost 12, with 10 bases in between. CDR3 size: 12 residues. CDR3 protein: CATSDSSVGQFF. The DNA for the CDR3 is TGTGCCACCAGTGATTCATCAGTGGGGCAGTTCTTC.

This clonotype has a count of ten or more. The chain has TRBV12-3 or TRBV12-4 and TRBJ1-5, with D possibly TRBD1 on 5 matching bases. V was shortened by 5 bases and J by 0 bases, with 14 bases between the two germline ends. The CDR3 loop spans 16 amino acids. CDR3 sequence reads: CASSLNWGYSNQPQHF. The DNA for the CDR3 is TGTGCCAGCAGTCTTAACTGGGGCTATAGCAATCAGCCCCAGCATTTT.

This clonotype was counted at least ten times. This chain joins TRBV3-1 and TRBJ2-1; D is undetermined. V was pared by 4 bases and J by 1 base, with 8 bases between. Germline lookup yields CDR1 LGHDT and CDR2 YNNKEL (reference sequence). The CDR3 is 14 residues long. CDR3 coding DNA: TGTGCCAGCAGCCGGACCCTTTCCTACAATGAGCAGTTCTTC. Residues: CASSRTLSYNEQFF.

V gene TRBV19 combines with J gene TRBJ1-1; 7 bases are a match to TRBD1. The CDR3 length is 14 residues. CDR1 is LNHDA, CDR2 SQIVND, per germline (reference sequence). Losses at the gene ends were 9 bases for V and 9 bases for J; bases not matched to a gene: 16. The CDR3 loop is CASSETGSSAKAFF. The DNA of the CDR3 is TGTGCCAGCTCCGAGACAGGGTCATCAGCTAAAGCTTTCTTT.